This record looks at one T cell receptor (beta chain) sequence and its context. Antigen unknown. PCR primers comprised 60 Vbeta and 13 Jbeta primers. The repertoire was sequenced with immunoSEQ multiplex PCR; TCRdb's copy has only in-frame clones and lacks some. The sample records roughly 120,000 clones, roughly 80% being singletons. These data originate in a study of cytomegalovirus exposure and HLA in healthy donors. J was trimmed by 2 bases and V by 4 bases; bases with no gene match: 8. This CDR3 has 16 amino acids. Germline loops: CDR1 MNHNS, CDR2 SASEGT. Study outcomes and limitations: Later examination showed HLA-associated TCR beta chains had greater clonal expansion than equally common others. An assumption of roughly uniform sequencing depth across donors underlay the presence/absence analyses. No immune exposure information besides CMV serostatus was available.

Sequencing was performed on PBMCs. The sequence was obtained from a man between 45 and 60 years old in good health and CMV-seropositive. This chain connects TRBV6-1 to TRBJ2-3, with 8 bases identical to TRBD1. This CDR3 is CASSAGTGQNTDTQYF. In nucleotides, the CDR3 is TGTGCCAGCAGTGCCGGGACAGGTCAAAACACAGATACGCAGTATTTT.